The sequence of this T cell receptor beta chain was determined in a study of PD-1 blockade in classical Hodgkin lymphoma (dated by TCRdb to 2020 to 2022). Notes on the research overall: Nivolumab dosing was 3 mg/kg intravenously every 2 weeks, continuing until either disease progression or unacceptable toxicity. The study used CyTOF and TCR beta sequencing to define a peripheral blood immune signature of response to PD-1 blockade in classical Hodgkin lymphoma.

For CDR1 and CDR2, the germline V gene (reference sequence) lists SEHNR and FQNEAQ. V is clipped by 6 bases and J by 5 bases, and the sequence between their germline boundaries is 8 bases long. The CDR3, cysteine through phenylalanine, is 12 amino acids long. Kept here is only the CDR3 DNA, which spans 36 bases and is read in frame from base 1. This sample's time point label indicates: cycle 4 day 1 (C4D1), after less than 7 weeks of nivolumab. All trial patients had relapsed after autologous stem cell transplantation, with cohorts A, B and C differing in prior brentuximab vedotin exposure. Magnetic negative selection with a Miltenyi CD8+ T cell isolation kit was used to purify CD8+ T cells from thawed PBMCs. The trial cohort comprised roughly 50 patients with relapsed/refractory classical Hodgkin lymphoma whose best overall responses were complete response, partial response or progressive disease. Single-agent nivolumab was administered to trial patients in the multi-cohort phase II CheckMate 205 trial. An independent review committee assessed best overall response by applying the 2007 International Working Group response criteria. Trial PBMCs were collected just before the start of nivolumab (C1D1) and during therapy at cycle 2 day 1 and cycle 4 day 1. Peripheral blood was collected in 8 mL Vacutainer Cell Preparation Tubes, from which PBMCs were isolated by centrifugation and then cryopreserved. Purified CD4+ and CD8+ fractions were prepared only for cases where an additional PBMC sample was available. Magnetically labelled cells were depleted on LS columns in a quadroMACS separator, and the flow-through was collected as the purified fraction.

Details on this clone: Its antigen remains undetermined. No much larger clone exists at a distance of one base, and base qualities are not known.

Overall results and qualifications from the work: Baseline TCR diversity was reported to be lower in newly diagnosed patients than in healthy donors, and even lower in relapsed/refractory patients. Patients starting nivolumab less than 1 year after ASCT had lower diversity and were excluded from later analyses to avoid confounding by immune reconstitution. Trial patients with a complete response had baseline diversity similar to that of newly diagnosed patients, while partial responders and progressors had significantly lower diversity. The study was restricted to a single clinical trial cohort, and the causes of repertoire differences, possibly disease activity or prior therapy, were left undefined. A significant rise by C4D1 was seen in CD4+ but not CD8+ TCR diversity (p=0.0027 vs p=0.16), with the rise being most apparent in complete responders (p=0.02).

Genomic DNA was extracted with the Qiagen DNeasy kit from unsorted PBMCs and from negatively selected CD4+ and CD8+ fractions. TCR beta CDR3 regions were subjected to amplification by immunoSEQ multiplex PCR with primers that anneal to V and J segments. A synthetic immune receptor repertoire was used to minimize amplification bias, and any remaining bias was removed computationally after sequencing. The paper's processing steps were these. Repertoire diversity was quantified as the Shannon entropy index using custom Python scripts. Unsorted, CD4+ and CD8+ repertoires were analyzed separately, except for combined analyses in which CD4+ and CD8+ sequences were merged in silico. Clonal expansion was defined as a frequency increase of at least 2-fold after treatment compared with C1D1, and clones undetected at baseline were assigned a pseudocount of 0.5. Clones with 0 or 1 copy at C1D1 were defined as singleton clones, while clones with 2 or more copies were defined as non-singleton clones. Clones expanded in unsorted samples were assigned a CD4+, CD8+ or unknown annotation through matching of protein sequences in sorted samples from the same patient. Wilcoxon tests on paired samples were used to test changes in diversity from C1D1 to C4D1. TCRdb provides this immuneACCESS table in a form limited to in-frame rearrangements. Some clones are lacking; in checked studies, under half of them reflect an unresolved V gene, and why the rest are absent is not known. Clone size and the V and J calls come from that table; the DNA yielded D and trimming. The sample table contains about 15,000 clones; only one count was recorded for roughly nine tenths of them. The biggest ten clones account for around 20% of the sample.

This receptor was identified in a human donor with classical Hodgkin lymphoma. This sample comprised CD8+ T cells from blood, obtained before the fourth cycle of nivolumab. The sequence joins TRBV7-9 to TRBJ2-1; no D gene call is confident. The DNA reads TGTGCCAGCAGAGGGATGAACAATGAGCAGTTCTTC. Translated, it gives CASRGMNNEQFF.